The TCR beta chain under discussion was sequenced for a study of OX40 agonist ivuxolimab in advanced cancers. TCRdb keeps only in-frame clones here, not all; method: immunoSEQ multiplex PCR. The table shows about 7,900 clones, with roughly 87% occurring only once. Study-level points and caveats: Antigen targets of the expanded peripheral T cells went undetermined.

A word on this clone: Its antigen remains unknown.

Sample: CD4+ or CD8+ T cells sorted from blood, taken in a trial of the OX40 agonist ivuxolimab. The source of this sequence is an adult with an advanced solid tumor such as melanoma, head and neck, liver or kidney cancer.

In nucleotides, the CDR3 is TGTGCCAGTAGTATTGGGACGGGAACTGAAGCTTTCTTT. Translating gives CASSIGTGTEAFF. The chain has TRBV19 and TRBJ1-1; tentative D call: TRBD1 (5 bases). Trimming shortened V by 3 bases and J by 5 bases, and 10 bases separated the two germline ends. CDR3 length: 13 amino acids. Germline V gene sequence: CDR1 LNHDA, CDR2 SQIVND (reference sequence). Drawing the rest from reference TRBV19 and TRBJ1-1, the complete variable domain is DGGITQSPKYLFRKEGQNVTLSCEQNLNHDAMYWYRQDPGQGLRLIYYSQIVNDFQKGDIAEGYSVSREKKESFPLTVTSAQKNPTAFYLCASSIGTGTEAFFGQGTRLTVV.